The subject of this entry is one T cell receptor (beta chain). Trimming removed 5 bases from V and 3 bases from J, with 16 bases in between. The CDR3 runs to 16 residues. Germline V gene data show CDR1 as LNHNV and CDR2 as YYDKDF (reference sequence). The data are from a study of blood T cell repertoires in COVID-19. Study-level information: Whether acute or convalescent, the COVID-19 samples came from the United States, Italy and Spain. Sources were T cells, B-cell-depleted T cells, or PBMCs; the material itself was cDNA or gDNA.

Clones were sequenced by immunoSEQ multiplex PCR, and TCRdb holds only the in-frame ones, with some missing. The table records around 120,000 clones, 85% of them present only once. Sequencing input: peripheral blood. The chain couples TRBV15 to TRBJ2-2; the D gene is possibly TRBD2 (5 bases). This TCR derives from a man older than 75 with acute or convalescent COVID-19. The CDR3 DNA sequence: TGTGCCACCAGCGATGCCGGGGTGGGCGACACCGGGGAGCTGTTTTTT. Its protein product is CATSDAGVGDTGELFF. Full variable domain (remainder filled in from reference TRBV15 and TRBJ2-2): DAMVIQNPRYQVTQFGKPVTLSCSQTLNHNVMYWYQQKSSQAPKLLFHYYDKDFNNEADTPDNFQSRRPNTSFCFLDIRSPGLGDTAMYLCATSDAGVGDTGELFFGEGSRLTVL.